Below, 12 T cell receptor beta chains from the same sample are listed, as sequenced in a study of T cells after yellow fever vaccination. TCRdb re-called the 5' RACE reads through MiXCR, storing one row per CDR3 protein. The sample yields about 300,000 distinct CDR3 sequences, 3% to 4.5% seen once. The sequenced sample was PBMCs, obtained 5 days after the yellow fever booster vaccination. The receptor set was obtained from a man between 18 and 35 years old who received the YFV17D yellow fever vaccine.

The chain employs TRBV10-3 and TRBJ1-1; D gene uncertain. This CDR3 is 17 amino acids long. CDR1 ENHRY and CDR2 SYGVKD come from the germline V gene. Trimming took off 0 bases at V and 1 base at J, with 15 bases between the two ends. The CDR3 loop is CAISESRDTSPNTEAFF. As DNA, the CDR3 is TGTGCCATCAGTGAGTCTCGAGACACAAGCCCGAACACTGAAGCTTTCTTT.

This clonotype was seen more than once but under ten times. The chain employs TRBV11-3 and TRBJ2-1; 10 nucleotides align to TRBD2. The trim removed 5 bases at V and 0 bases at J, leaving 16 bases unmatched. The CDR3 is 20 amino acids. Germline CDR1 reads SGHNT; CDR2 reads YENEEA. This CDR3 reads CASSLGWASGGPSSYNEQFF. The DNA for the CDR3 is TGTGCCAGCAGCCTCGGTTGGGCTAGCGGGGGACCAAGCTCCTACAATGAGCAGTTCTTC.

The chain uses TRBV3-1 and TRBJ1-6, with D uncertain. V shed 3 bases and J shed 9 bases, with 9 bases lying between them. Germline-derived CDR1 and CDR2 are LGHDT and YNNKEL (reference sequence). CDR3 length equals 13 residues. In DNA form, the CDR3 reads TGTGCCAGCAGCCACCCGACACCTTCACCCCTCCACTTT. Translated, it gives CASSHPTPSPLHF.

This clonotype appeared many times. The genes are TRBV7-8 and TRBJ2-3, with D possibly matching TRBD2 (7 bases). The germline V gene encodes CDR1 SGHVS and CDR2 FQNEAQ. V lost 3 bases and J 1 base, leaving 11 bases between the germline ends. This CDR3 spans 15 amino acids. The CDR3 DNA is TGTGCCAGCAGCTTCGGGGGGCGGGGCACAGATACGCAGTATTTT. Its protein is CASSFGGRGTDTQYF.

This clonotype was counted ten times or more. The genes are TRBV5-1 and TRBJ2-1; D is perhaps TRBD1 or TRBD2 (5 bases each). The length of the CDR3 is 15 residues. Germline V CDR1 and CDR2: SGHRS, YFSETQ. Between the trimmed V and J ends, which lost 5 bases and 1 base, there was a span of 13 bases. CDR3 DNA sequence: TGCGCCAGCAGACCCGGGACCGCGTCCTACAATGAGCAGTTCTTC. Translating gives CASRPGTASYNEQFF.

This chain connects TRBV10-3 to TRBJ1-2; possibly TRBD1 for D (5 bases). This CDR3 has 15 amino acids. The germline V gene has CDR1 ENHRY and CDR2 SYGVKD. V was trimmed by 0 bases and J by 8 bases, leaving 16 bases between them. In DNA, the CDR3 is TGTGCCATCAGTGAGTCGGGGACCCCTGTGGGCGGCTACACCTTC. Its protein is CAISESGTPVGGYTF.

This clonotype was counted between two and nine times. V usage is TRBV19 and J usage is TRBJ2-7, with a tentative D call TRBD2 (5 bases). CDR1 and CDR2 (germline): LNHDA, SQIVND (reference sequence). Trimming took 4 bases from V and 7 from J, leaving 20 bases between them. The length of the CDR3 is 15 residues. CDR3 nucleotide sequence: TGTGCCAGTAGTACCACCGGACTGGTCGTGGGGGAGCAGTACTTC. Translating it yields CASSTTGLVVGEQYF.

On this clonotype itself: A read error is possible here, since a much larger clone lies one base away. The chain uses TRBV20-1 and TRBJ2-7, with 10 bases fitting TRBD1. V shed 8 bases, J shed 2 bases, and the junction held 6 bases outside the gene matches. Germline values: CDR1 DFQATT, CDR2 SNEGSKA (reference sequence). This CDR3 contains 13 residues. Here the CDR3 DNA reads TGCAGTTCCCCGGGACAGGGGCCCTACGAGCAGTACTTC. Its protein is CSSPGQGPYEQYF.

This clonotype was observed a few times. The CDR3 loop reads CASSPGTGRQTQYF. The CDR3 DNA reads as TGTGCCAGCAGCCCTGGGACAGGCAGACAGACCCAGTACTTC. The J gene is TRBJ2-5, the V gene TRBV11-1, with 8 bases identical to TRBD1. The CDR3 extends over 14 amino acids. Germline V gene lookup returns CDR1 SGHAT and CDR2 FQDESV (reference sequence). Trimming at V came to 5 bases and at J to 6 bases, leaving 8 bases not matched to a gene.

This clonotype was seen ten or more times. This chain joins TRBV24-1 and TRBJ1-2, with TRBD1 as a possible D gene (5 bases). V gave up 1 base and J gave up 4 bases, with 21 bases separating them. The CDR3 is 18 amino acids. CDR1 and CDR2 (germline): KGHDR, SFDVKD. The CDR3 spells CATSDLKAGNNGIYGYTF. The CDR3 DNA is TGTGCCACCAGTGATTTAAAGGCAGGGAACAACGGGATCTATGGCTACACCTTC.

This clonotype turned up a few times. The chain links TRBV7-8 to TRBJ2-2, with D perhaps matching TRBD1 (6 bases). The CDR3 loop spans 16 amino acids. Germline values: CDR1 SGHVS, CDR2 FQNEAQ. V lost 8 bases and J lost 0, with 16 bases in between. The CDR3 reads CASCFDGGANTGELFF. In nucleotides, the CDR3 is TGTGCCAGCTGTTTTGATGGGGGCGCGAACACCGGGGAGCTGTTTTTT.

Only a few counts were recorded for this clonotype. The chain joins TRBV24-1 to TRBJ2-1; 7 nucleotides line up with TRBD2. CDR1 and CDR2 from the germline V gene are KGHDR and SFDVKD. This CDR3 spans 14 amino acids. Trimming removed 3 bases from V and 9 bases from J; junction bases left unmatched: 7. CDR3 nucleotide sequence: TGTGCCACCAGTGATCCCGGACTAGTGGGTGAGCAGTTCTTC. This translates into CATSDPGLVGEQFF.